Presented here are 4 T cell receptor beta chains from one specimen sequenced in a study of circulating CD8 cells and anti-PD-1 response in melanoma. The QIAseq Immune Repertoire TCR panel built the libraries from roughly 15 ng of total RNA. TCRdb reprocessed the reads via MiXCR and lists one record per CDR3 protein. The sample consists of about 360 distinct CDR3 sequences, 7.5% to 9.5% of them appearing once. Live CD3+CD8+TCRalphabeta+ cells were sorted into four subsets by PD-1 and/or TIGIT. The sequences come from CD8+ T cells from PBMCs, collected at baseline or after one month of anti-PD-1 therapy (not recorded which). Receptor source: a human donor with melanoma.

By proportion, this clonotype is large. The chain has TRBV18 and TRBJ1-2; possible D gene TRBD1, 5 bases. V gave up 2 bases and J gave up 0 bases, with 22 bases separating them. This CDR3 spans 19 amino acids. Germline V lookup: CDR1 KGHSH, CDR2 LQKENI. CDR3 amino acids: CASSPRARGVPFSNYGYTF. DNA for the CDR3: TGTGCCAGCTCACCAAGGGCGAGAGGGGTGCCCTTTTCTAACTATGGCTACACCTTC.

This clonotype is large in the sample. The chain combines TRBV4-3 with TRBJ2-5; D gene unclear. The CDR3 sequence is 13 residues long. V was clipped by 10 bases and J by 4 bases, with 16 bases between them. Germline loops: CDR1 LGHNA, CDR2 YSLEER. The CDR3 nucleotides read TGCGCCAACGACCGGTTCGTTGGAGAGACCCAGTACTTC. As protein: CANDRFVGETQYF.

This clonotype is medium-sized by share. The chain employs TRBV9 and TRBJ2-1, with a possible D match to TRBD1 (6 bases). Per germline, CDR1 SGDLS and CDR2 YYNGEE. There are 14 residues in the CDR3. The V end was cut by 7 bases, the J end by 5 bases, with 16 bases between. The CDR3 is CASGGFNRNNEQFF. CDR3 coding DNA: TGTGCCAGCGGGGGCTTCAACAGGAACAATGAGCAGTTCTTC.

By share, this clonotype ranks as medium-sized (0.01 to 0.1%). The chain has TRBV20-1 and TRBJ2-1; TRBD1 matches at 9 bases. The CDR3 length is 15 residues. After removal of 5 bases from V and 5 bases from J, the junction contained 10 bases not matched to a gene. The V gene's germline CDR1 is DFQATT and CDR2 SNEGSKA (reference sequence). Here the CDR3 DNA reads TGCAGTGCTCCGACGGGACAGGGTTTTGACAATGAGCAGTTCTTC. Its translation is CSAPTGQGFDNEQFF.